Each of the 8 T cell receptor beta chains below was sequenced from the same sample in a study of T-cell reconstitution after alpha-beta-depleted transplantation in children. Unique molecular identifiers were used to barcode this TCRbeta library. Using its own MiXCR run on the PCR reads, TCRdb lists one record per CDR3 protein. Seen here are around 200,000 distinct CDR3 sequences, more than 15% observed once, and the top ten hold roughly two fifths. The material sequenced was PBMCs, mostly from graft donor cells, taken 360 days after TCRalphabeta/CD19-depleted stem cell transplant. The receptors were gathered from a male patient under 10 years old who had a stem cell transplant for acute lymphoblastic leukemia, so the T cells may come from the graft donor.

This rearrangement joins TRBV7-2 to TRBJ2-5, with a tentative D call TRBD2 (5 bases). Germline V CDR1 and CDR2: SGHTA, FQGNSA. The CDR3 has 15 amino acids. V was trimmed by 1 base and J by 5 bases, leaving 14 bases between them. The CDR3 loop reads CASSLVLAGAETQYF. CDR3 coding DNA: TGTGCCAGCAGCTTAGTTCTAGCCGGCGCGGAGACCCAGTACTTC.

This clonotype was counted a few times. The genes are TRBV12-3 or TRBV12-4 and TRBJ2-5, with D perhaps being TRBD1 or TRBD2 (5 bases each). The CDR3 sequence is 14 residues long. V was pared by 2 bases and J by 5 bases, with 12 bases between. Written as DNA, the CDR3 is TGTGCCAGCAGTTTAAGGGACCTTTACGAGACCCAGTACTTC. Translation gives CASSLRDLYETQYF.

This clonotype was picked up a small number of times. The chain is built from TRBV9 and TRBJ1-1; no definite D call. This CDR3 region has 13 residues. Per the germline V gene, CDR1 is SGDLS and CDR2 is YYNGEE. V was shortened by 0 bases and J by 4 bases, with 7 bases between the two germline ends. The CDR3 nucleotides are TGTGCCAGCAGCGTAGATCAAGGCACTGAAGCTTTCTTT. Translation: CASSVDQGTEAFF.

A few counts support this clonotype. The chain employs TRBV5-6 and TRBJ2-3; D not certain. V dropped 0 bases and J dropped 1 base, with 12 bases sitting between them. This CDR3 is built from 16 residues. Germline-derived CDR1 and CDR2 are SGHDT and YYEEEE. This chain's CDR3 is CASSLVVGRGTDTQYF. The DNA of the CDR3 is TGTGCCAGCAGCTTGGTGGTGGGAAGGGGCACAGATACGCAGTATTTT.

This clonotype was detected a few times. The chain joins TRBV6-1 to TRBJ2-2; the match to TRBD2 covers 8 bases. V lost 4 bases to trimming and J lost 3 bases; unmatched junction nucleotides: 4. The germline V gene has CDR1 MNHNS and CDR2 SASEGT. This CDR3 spans 15 amino acids. CDR3 sequence: CASSAGGADTGELFF. The CDR3 coding sequence is TGTGCCAGCAGTGCCGGGGGGGCGGACACCGGGGAGCTGTTTTTT.

The rearrangement links TRBV7-9 to TRBJ2-1, with 8 positions matching TRBD2. This CDR3 is 15 amino acids long. The V gene's germline CDR1 is SEHNR and CDR2 FQNEAQ (reference sequence). J lost 12 bases, V lost 5 bases, and 15 bases had no gene match. CDR3 sequence: CASSPSPRQAGGQFF. In DNA, the CDR3 is TGTGCCAGCAGCCCCTCGCCACGACAGGCGGGAGGGCAGTTCTTC. Full variable domain (missing parts from reference TRBV7-9 and TRBJ2-1): DTGVSQNPRHKITKRGQNVTFRCDPISEHNRLYWYRQTLGQGPEFLTYFQNEAQLEKSRLLSDRFSAERPKGSFSTLEIQRTEQGDSAMYLCASSPSPRQAGGQFFGPGTRLTVL.

A few counts support this clonotype. The chain links TRBV28 to TRBJ1-1; 7 nucleotides agree with TRBD1. Trimming cost V 3 bases and J 4 bases; bases outside gene matches: 5. The V gene's germline CDR1 is MDHEN and CDR2 SYDVKM. This CDR3 contains 14 residues. In DNA, the CDR3 is TGTGCCAGCAGTTTCCCTGACAGGGTCACTGAAGCTTTCTTT. The encoded protein is CASSFPDRVTEAFF.

The V and J genes are TRBV20-1 and TRBJ2-3; TRBD1 agrees at 9 bases. The V gene's germline CDR1 is DFQATT and CDR2 SNEGSKA (reference sequence). The CDR3 is 13 residues long. V lost 7 bases to trimming and J lost 5 bases; unmatched junction nucleotides: 7. The CDR3 nucleotides read TGCAGTGGTTCCACAGGGGGCTTAGATACGCAGTATTTT. Protein sequence: CSGSTGGLDTQYF.